This TCR beta chain comes out of a study of blood T cells in healthy people across ages. Overall study results and limits: Across samples, TCR beta diversity tracked strongly with naive T cell percentage.

The V and J ends lost 4 bases and 7 bases respectively, with 17 bases between them. Germline V lookup: CDR1 LNHNV, CDR2 YYDKDF (reference sequence). This CDR3 contains 14 residues. It was with a sample-barcoded 5' primer and a J-beta primer mix that a second PCR of about 6 to 12 cycles was run. TCRdb called the 5' RACE reads again in MiXCR, with one record for every CDR3 protein. The data contain approximately 810,000 distinct CDR3 sequences, about 30% of them singletons. About this clonotype: Its target is unknown. It may be a read error: a sequence one base away is much more abundant.

The chain carries TRBV15 and TRBJ2-7; tentative D call: TRBD1 (6 bases). This TCR was recovered from a woman older than 75 in good health. Sequencing input: blood. CDR3 loop: CATSTLGQYNEQYF. For the CDR3, the DNA is TGTGCCACCAGCACCTTAGGACAGTACAATGAGCAGTACTTC.